The 14 T cell receptor beta chains given below trace back to one sample, sequenced in a study of blood T cells in healthy people across ages. A J-beta primer mix and a sample-barcoded 5' primer were used in a second PCR of about 7 to 12 cycles. TCRdb reanalysed the 5' RACE reads using MiXCR and keeps one entry per CDR3 protein. The data contain about 640,000 distinct CDR3 sequences, approximately 59% of them singletons. What was sequenced was blood. The receptors were gathered from a man aged 60-69 years in good health.

The gene calls are TRBV20-1 and TRBJ1-2, with TRBD1 identical over 8 bases. CDR3 length: 12 amino acids. After removal of 6 bases from V and 8 bases from J, the junction contained 8 bases not matched to a gene. Germline values: CDR1 DFQATT, CDR2 SNEGSKA (reference sequence). CDR3 DNA sequence: TGCAGTGCCCGACAGGGGTTTGGAGGCTACACCTTC. Translation gives CSARQGFGGYTF.

This clonotype was found a few times. The chain joins TRBV5-1 to TRBJ2-5; unclear D gene. Germline V gene sequence: CDR1 SGHRS, CDR2 YFSETQ. Trimming left V 0 bases short and J 3 bases short, with 9 bases between. This CDR3 contains 14 residues. The CDR3 region has the DNA TGCGCCAGCAGCTTGGGACGGTTAGAAGAGACCCAGTACTTC. Translating gives CASSLGRLEETQYF.

The rearrangement uses TRBV4-1 and TRBJ2-1, with D uncertain. Trimming shortened V by 4 bases and J by 3 bases, and 13 bases separated the two germline ends. CDR1 is MGHRA, CDR2 YSYEKL, per germline. This CDR3 contains 15 residues. CDR3 loop: CASSRVPEVYNEQFF. CDR3 DNA sequence: TGCGCCAGCAGCCGAGTACCAGAGGTCTACAATGAGCAGTTCTTC.

As concerns this clonotype: An end of the junction does not agree with germline; a read error may underlie this. The V gene is TRBV18, the J gene TRBJ2-4; 7 bases line up with TRBD1. The germline gives CDR1 KGHSH, CDR2 LQKENI. This CDR3 spans 16 amino acids. The CDR3 spells CASSPPGTVAKNIQYF. The CDR3 coding sequence is TGTGCCAGCTCGCCACCAGGGACAGTAGCCAAAAACATTCAGTACTTC. The full variable domain, with the rest looked up from reference TRBV18 and TRBJ2-4, is NAGVMQNPRHLVRRRGQEARLRCSPMKGHSHVYWYRQLPEEGLKFMVYLQKENIIDESGMPKERFSAEFPKEGPSILRIQQVVRGDSAAYFCASSPPGTVAKNIQYFGAGTRLSVL.

V is TRBV27 and J is TRBJ2-5; 8 bases match TRBD1. Unmatched junction bases numbered 9, after V lost 8 bases and J lost 1 base. The CDR3 sequence is 15 residues long. Germline V CDR1 and CDR2: MNHEY, SMNVEV (reference sequence). The CDR3 DNA is TGTGCCAGCCTTCCTTACGGGACAGGCCAAGAGACCCAGTACTTC. Its translation: CASLPYGTGQETQYF.

The J gene is TRBJ1-5, the V gene TRBV7-2; a possible D gene is TRBD1 (6 bases). The CDR3 runs to 13 residues. V lost 5 bases and J lost 7, with 12 bases in between. Germline assignment: CDR1 SGHTA and CDR2 FQGNSA. The CDR3 coding sequence is TGTGCCAGCAGCGAACAGGGAGGACAGCCCCAGCATTTT. Translating gives CASSEQGGQPQHF.

This clonotype has more than one count but fewer than ten. CDR3 sequence (DNA): TGCGCCAGCAGCTTGACCGGGACAGGCCAAGAGACCCAGTACTTC. Translation: CASSLTGTGQETQYF. The chain carries TRBV5-1 and TRBJ2-5; 8 bases match TRBD1. With V trimmed by 1 base and J by 1 base, 3 bases remained unmatched. This CDR3 contains 15 residues. CDR1 SGHRS and CDR2 YFSETQ come from the germline V gene.

The chain links TRBV10-3 to TRBJ2-3; tentative D call: TRBD2 (6 bases). The length of the CDR3 is 14 residues. V dropped 10 bases and J dropped 2 bases, with 16 bases sitting between them. Germline loops: CDR1 ENHRY, CDR2 SYGVKD. CDR3 region: CATTAGTSTDTQYF. Written as DNA, the CDR3 is TGTGCCACGACGGCGGGGACCTCCACAGATACGCAGTATTTT.

On this clonotype itself: A junction end diverges from the germline sequence, so it may reflect a read error. V and J are TRBV24-1 and TRBJ1-5; D is unclear. CDR1 is KGHDR, CDR2 SFDVKD, per germline. The CDR3 has 15 amino acids. In nucleotides, the CDR3 is TGTGTCACCAGTGATTCGGACCGTGGGAATCAGCCCCAGCATTTT. Its protein is CVTSDSDRGNQPQHF.

This clonotype was detected once. The genes are TRBV12-3 or TRBV12-4 and TRBJ1-6, with D possibly being TRBD1 (5 bases). Trimming removed 3 bases from V and 8 bases from J, with 14 bases in between. There are 15 residues in the CDR3. In nucleotides, the CDR3 is TGTGCCAGCAGTTTTTGGGGCCAGCAAGATTCACCCCTCCACTTT. This sequence encodes CASSFWGQQDSPLHF.

Only one count was recorded for this clonotype. The chain couples TRBV6-5 to TRBJ2-1, with D unclear. The length of the CDR3 is 15 residues. Per germline, CDR1 MNHEY and CDR2 SVGAGI. Trimming shortened V by 1 base and J by 8 bases, and 15 bases separated the two germline ends. CDR3 nucleotides: TGTGCCAGCAGTTACTATCGTCCTGGGATCGATGAGCAGTTCTTC. Translating gives CASSYYRPGIDEQFF.

The chain couples TRBV3-1 to TRBJ2-5; possible D gene TRBD1, 6 bases. Trimming took off 1 base at V and 5 bases at J, with 20 bases between the two ends. This CDR3 has 17 amino acids. CDR1 is LGHDT, CDR2 YNNKEL, per germline (reference sequence). CDR3 bases: TGTGCCAGCAGCCAAGTCTATCGGTCGGACAGCTGGGAGACCCAGTACTTC. It specifies CASSQVYRSDSWETQYF.

This clonotype was observed a few times. The chain links TRBV10-3 to TRBJ2-3, with D hard to call. Germline V CDR1 and CDR2: ENHRY, SYGVKD. The ends were cut back, 0 bases at V and 7 bases at J, with 5 bases in the middle. The CDR3 spans 12 residues. The CDR3 DNA reads TGTGCCATCAGTGAGTCGCTGAATACGCAGTATTTT. Translating gives CAISESLNTQYF.

This clonotype occurred a few times. This may come from a read error, since a much larger clone is one base off. This chain uses TRBV5-1 with TRBJ2-7; maybe TRBD2 (5 bases). CDR1 SGHRS and CDR2 YFSETQ come from the germline V gene. Trimming took 5 bases from V and 2 from J, leaving 11 bases between them. The CDR3 has 13 residues. The CDR3 spells CASRGTTTYEQYF. CDR3 DNA sequence: TGCGCCAGCAGGGGAACGACTACCTACGAGCAGTACTTC.